The 29 T cell receptor beta chains in this list originate from one sample, sequenced in a study of response to subunit inactivated influenza vaccine (dated by TCRdb to the late 2010s). The protocol used for the library was RT-PCR. TCRdb shows the sequencer as Illumina HiSeq 2500. Clones were called with MiXCR by TCRdb after fastp trimmed the public reads at Q25, and only in-frame beta chains were retained. Each entry merges the rows of one CDR3 protein and shows their most common DNA and genes. For this sample there are about 190,000 distinct CDR3 sequences; approximately 15% appear just once. The ten most abundant clones make up 20% to 30% of the sample. The source was CD8+ T cells sorted from PBMCs, collected more than 4 days after vaccination. The source of these receptors is a man aged 45 to 65 who received an inactivated influenza vaccine. Donor details come from another sample of the same person, matched by shared clones.

This clonotype showed up just a few times. This rearrangement joins TRBV5-6 to TRBJ2-7; D is undetermined. CDR3 length: 13 amino acids. Germline V lookup: CDR1 SGHDT, CDR2 YYEEEE. Trimming left V 4 bases short and J 3 bases short, with 11 bases between. CDR3 protein: CASSPRTLYEQYF. The CDR3 nucleotides read TGTGCCAGCAGCCCAAGGACCCTCTACGAGCAGTACTTC.

This clonotype was counted a few times. The V gene is TRBV29-1, the J gene TRBJ2-7; TRBD1 matches at 7 bases. The V gene's germline CDR1 is SQVTM and CDR2 ANQGSEA. Germline trimming cut 6 bases from V and 1 base from J; bases unmatched to any gene: 3. The CDR3 covers 12 residues. CDR3 residues: CSVGTASYEQYF. The CDR3 DNA follows: TGCAGCGTGGGGACAGCATCCTACGAGCAGTACTTC.

The genes are TRBV6-5 and TRBJ2-7, with D hard to call. Germline V lookup: CDR1 MNHEY, CDR2 SVGAGI. The CDR3 length is 15 residues. Trimming cost V 0 bases and J 3 bases, with 12 bases left between them. Here the CDR3 reads CASSYSFPASYEQYF. In DNA form, the CDR3 reads TGTGCCAGCAGTTACTCGTTTCCCGCCAGCTACGAGCAGTACTTC.

Ten or more counts support this clonotype. J is TRBJ2-3 and V is TRBV6-2 or TRBV6-3; 10 bases align to TRBD2. The junction had 6 bases not matched to a gene; V was cut back by 0 bases and J by 6 bases. CDR1 is MNHEY, CDR2 SVGEGT, per germline. The length of the CDR3 is 16 residues. For the CDR3, the DNA is TGTGCCAGCAGTTACTCTGAGCGGGAGGGCCCTGATACGCAGTATTTT. This encodes CASSYSEREGPDTQYF.

This clonotype was seen at least ten times. The V and J genes are TRBV6-5 and TRBJ2-1, with 7 bases fitting TRBD1. Trimming took 0 bases from V and 5 from J; bases not matched to a gene: 1. Germline lookup yields CDR1 MNHEY and CDR2 SVGAGI. The CDR3 spans 14 residues. The CDR3 is CASSYSGQHNEQFF. The CDR3 nucleotides are TGTGCCAGCAGTTACTCGGGACAGCACAATGAGCAGTTCTTC.

There are many counts of this clonotype. V is TRBV12-3 or TRBV12-4 and J is TRBJ1-1; possibly TRBD1 for D (5 bases). Trimming took off 5 bases at V and 6 bases at J, with 10 bases between the two ends. This CDR3 has 12 amino acids. CDR3 sequence reads: CASSVTVSEAFF. CDR3 sequence (DNA): TGTGCCAGCAGTGTGACAGTTTCTGAAGCTTTCTTT.

This chain links TRBV7-3 with TRBJ2-1, with D tentatively TRBD2 (6 bases). Germline assignment: CDR1 SGHTA and CDR2 FQGTGA. Trimming removed 5 bases at V and 6 bases at J, with 17 bases between. This CDR3 is 15 amino acids long. The CDR3 bases are TGTGCCAGCAGCCAATACCCGTTGGGGGGCAATGAGCAGTTCTTC. Amino acid sequence: CASSQYPLGGNEQFF.

This sequence joins TRBV2 and TRBJ2-3; 12 nucleotides match TRBD2. Germline CDR1 is SNHLY and CDR2 is FYNNEI. CDR3 length: 16 amino acids. J lost 0 bases, V lost 8 bases, and 6 bases had no gene match. CDR3 coding DNA: TGTGCCAGCGCCCGAGGGACTAGCGGGAGCACAGATACGCAGTATTTT. Its translation is CASARGTSGSTDTQYF.

This clonotype was seen more than once but under ten times. The chain recombines TRBV28 with TRBJ2-1; TRBD1 or TRBD2 may be the D gene (5 bases each). The CDR3 extends over 12 amino acids. Germline V CDR1 and CDR2: MDHEN, SYDVKM. V lost 9 bases to trimming and J lost 3 bases, with 9 bases between them. In nucleotides, the CDR3 is TGTGCCAGTCGGGACCTCTACAATGAGCAGTTCTTC. Amino acid sequence: CASRDLYNEQFF.

This clonotype was counted only a few times. The V call is TRBV5-6, the J call TRBJ2-7; 9 nucleotides line up with TRBD1. V shed 1 base and J 5 bases; nucleotides not matched to a gene: 4. The CDR3 totals 14 residues. Germline V lookup: CDR1 SGHDT, CDR2 YYEEEE. The CDR3 nucleotides are TGTGCCAGCAGCTTGCCGGGACAGGGAAACGAGCAGTACTTC. It codes for CASSLPGQGNEQYF.

V gene TRBV7-9 combines with J gene TRBJ2-3; 9 bases match TRBD1. J gave up 4 bases and V 4 bases, and 12 bases lay outside the gene matches. Germline V gives CDR1 SEHNR, CDR2 FQNEAQ (reference sequence). This CDR3 has 17 residues. This chain's CDR3 is CASSSPTGGAGADTQYF. CDR3 coding DNA: TGTGCCAGCAGCTCGCCAACAGGGGGCGCAGGGGCAGATACGCAGTATTTT.

This clonotype came up a few times. The V gene is TRBV11-2, the J gene TRBJ2-1; possible D gene TRBD2, 6 bases. V lost 1 base, J lost 7 bases, and 14 bases lay in between. The CDR3 consists of 15 residues. Germline assignment: CDR1 SGHAT and CDR2 FQNNGV. CDR3 nucleotide sequence: TGTGCCAGCAGCTTAGGAACCCCTGGGGGGAATGAGCAGTTCTTC. It codes for CASSLGTPGGNEQFF.

This clonotype occurred a few times. The chain employs TRBV20-1 and TRBJ2-1; 8 bases align to TRBD2. The germline CDR1 and CDR2 sequences are DFQATT and SNEGSKA (reference sequence). There are 16 residues in the CDR3. With V trimmed by 2 bases and J by 0 bases, 6 bases remained unmatched. CDR3 coding DNA: TGCAGTGCTAGACCCTCGGGAGGGATCTCCTACAATGAGCAGTTCTTC. Protein product: CSARPSGGISYNEQFF.

The gene calls are TRBV13 and TRBJ2-7; the match to TRBD2 covers 10 bases. There are 15 residues in the CDR3. Germline loops: CDR1 PRHDT, CDR2 FYEKMQ (reference sequence). Unmatched junction bases numbered 8, after V lost 5 bases and J lost 4 bases. The CDR3 region is CASSAPASGSYEQYF. CDR3 nucleotide sequence: TGTGCCAGCAGCGCCCCGGCTAGCGGGAGTTACGAGCAGTACTTC.

This chain links TRBV5-6 with TRBJ2-7, with D perhaps TRBD2 (6 bases). With 7 bases removed from V and 0 bases from J, the gap between germline ends came to 20 bases. Germline lookup yields CDR1 SGHDT and CDR2 YYEEEE. There are 16 residues in the CDR3. The CDR3 loop reads CASGPVLRTTSYEQYF. CDR3 DNA: TGTGCCAGCGGCCCCGTGCTGCGGACTACCTCCTACGAGCAGTACTTC.

V gene TRBV2 combines with J gene TRBJ2-1; weak D call: TRBD1 (6 bases). CDR3 size: 16 residues. The V and J ends lost 5 bases and 0 bases respectively, with 14 bases between them. CDR1 is SNHLY, CDR2 FYNNEI, per germline. The CDR3 bases are TGTGCCAGCAGTCCCCACAGGGCCAGCTCCTACAATGAGCAGTTCTTC. Encoded protein: CASSPHRASSYNEQFF. The whole variable domain, remainder taken from reference TRBV2 and TRBJ2-1, is EPEVTQTPSHQVTQMGQEVILRCVPISNHLYFYWYRQILGQKVEFLVSFYNNEISEKSEIFDDQFSVERPDGSNFTLKIRSTKLEDSAMYFCASSPHRASSYNEQFFGPGTRLTVL.

This clonotype was counted between two and nine times. The chain is built from TRBV6-1 and TRBJ2-6; 8 nucleotides line up with TRBD1. CDR1 is MNHNS, CDR2 SASEGT, per germline. CDR3 length: 18 amino acids. Trimming at V came to 7 bases and at J to 0 bases, leaving 11 bases not matched to a gene. The CDR3 DNA sequence: TGTGCCAGCACCCCCCGGGGGACAGGCCGCTCTGGGGCCAACGTCCTGACTTTC. It yields the protein CASTPRGTGRSGANVLTF.

This clonotype has ten or more counts. The CDR3 is CASSLWRGPGGETQYF. CDR3 nucleotide sequence: TGCGCCAGCAGCTTGTGGAGAGGTCCGGGAGGCGAGACCCAGTACTTC. The genes are TRBV5-1 and TRBJ2-5, with TRBD2 matching over 7 bases. V lost 1 base, J lost 5 bases, and 11 bases stayed unmatched. The CDR3 consists of 16 residues. The germline gives CDR1 SGHRS, CDR2 YFSETQ.

This clonotype was counted only a few times. The chain joins TRBV7-9 to TRBJ2-2; the match to TRBD1 covers 7 bases. Germline-derived CDR1 and CDR2 are SEHNR and FQNEAQ (reference sequence). The CDR3 is 17 amino acids. V shed 6 bases, J shed 6 bases, and the junction held 16 bases outside the gene matches. CDR3 nucleotide sequence: TGTGCCAGCAGTCAGGACAGGTCGGCCCCTGGGGCCGGGGAGCTGTTTTTT. Protein product: CASSQDRSAPGAGELFF.

Only a few counts were recorded for this clonotype. The gene calls are TRBV6-2 or TRBV6-3 and TRBJ2-1; 7 positions agree with TRBD1. From germline, CDR1 is MNHEY and CDR2 SVGEGT. J gave up 9 bases and V 3 bases, and 11 bases lay outside the gene matches. CDR3 length: 15 residues. The CDR3: CASSYIKTGKGEQFF. Here the CDR3 DNA reads TGTGCCAGCAGTTATATCAAGACAGGGAAGGGTGAGCAGTTCTTC.

CDR3 nucleotide sequence: TGTGCCAGCAGTCCAGTACAGCCCGAAGCTTTCTTT. Amino acids: CASSPVQPEAFF. The V and J genes are TRBV2 and TRBJ1-1; no clear D gene. V lost 5 bases, J lost 8 bases, and 12 bases lay in between. CDR1 and CDR2 (germline): SNHLY, FYNNEI. This CDR3 is 12 amino acids long. The whole variable domain, filled in from reference TRBV2 and TRBJ1-1, reads EPEVTQTPSHQVTQMGQEVILRCVPISNHLYFYWYRQILGQKVEFLVSFYNNEISEKSEIFDDQFSVERPDGSNFTLKIRSTKLEDSAMYFCASSPVQPEAFFGQGTRLTVV.

This rearrangement joins TRBV2 to TRBJ2-2; 7 positions agree with TRBD1. The CDR3 loop spans 15 amino acids. Germline V gene lookup returns CDR1 SNHLY and CDR2 FYNNEI. J gave up 4 bases and V 5 bases, and 7 bases lay outside the gene matches. This CDR3 reads CASSPGQDRTGELFF. The CDR3, as DNA: TGTGCCAGCAGTCCCGGACAGGACCGCACCGGGGAGCTGTTTTTT. Variable domain in full (rest from reference TRBV2 and TRBJ2-2): EPEVTQTPSHQVTQMGQEVILRCVPISNHLYFYWYRQILGQKVEFLVSFYNNEISEKSEIFDDQFSVERPDGSNFTLKIRSTKLEDSAMYFCASSPGQDRTGELFFGEGSRLTVL.

This clonotype was detected ten times or more. One end of the junction fails to match germline, which may point to a read error. The chain recombines TRBV20-1 with TRBJ2-7; no clear D. CDR1 is DFQATT and CDR2 is SNEGSKA in the germline V gene (reference sequence). This CDR3 is 12 amino acids long. CDR3 in DNA: TGCAGTGTTAGAGTTTCCTCCTACGAGCAGTACTTC. This translates into CSVRVSSYEQYF.

This clonotype has more than one count but fewer than ten. CDR3 loop: CASSQGGADTQYF. The CDR3, as DNA: TGTGCCAGCAGCCAAGGGGGGGCAGATACGCAGTATTTT. The V gene is TRBV7-6, the J gene TRBJ2-3, with D perhaps TRBD2 (7 bases). V lost 5 bases and J 4 bases, leaving 10 bases between the germline ends. The CDR3 is 13 residues long. Germline V gives CDR1 SGHVS, CDR2 FNYEAQ.

This clonotype showed up just a few times. V and J are TRBV4-1 and TRBJ1-3; TRBD1 might be the D (5 bases). V was trimmed by 0 bases and J by 3 bases, leaving 9 bases between them. The germline CDR1 and CDR2 sequences are MGHRA and YSYEKL. The CDR3 is 15 residues long. The CDR3 nucleotides are TGCGCCAGCAGCCAAGATAGGGGTTTTGGAAACACCATATATTTT. It specifies CASSQDRGFGNTIYF.

This clonotype showed up many times. The gene calls are TRBV9 and TRBJ2-7, with 11 bases fitting TRBD2. The V gene's germline CDR1 is SGDLS and CDR2 YYNGEE. The length of the CDR3 is 13 residues. V lost 0 bases, J lost 13 bases, and 6 bases stayed unmatched. CDR3: CASSVEASGRTYF. CDR3 bases: TGTGCCAGCAGCGTAGAGGCTAGCGGGAGGACTTACTTC.

This sequence joins TRBV6-2 or TRBV6-3 and TRBJ2-3; TRBD1 or TRBD2 may be the D gene (6 bases each). The germline V and J ends were trimmed by 4 bases and 1 base, with 15 bases remaining between them. The CDR3 consists of 16 residues. Per the germline V gene, CDR1 is MNHEY and CDR2 is SVGEGT. DNA for the CDR3: TGTGCCAGCAGTTTTTCAGGGGAGGATGGCACAGATACGCAGTATTTT. It yields the protein CASSFSGEDGTDTQYF.

This clonotype was seen only a few times. The chain is built from TRBV19 and TRBJ2-1, with D uncertain. Trimming shortened V by 6 bases and J by 1 base, and 13 bases separated the two germline ends. Germline V gene sequence: CDR1 LNHDA, CDR2 SQIVND (reference sequence). The CDR3 runs to 15 residues. The CDR3 loop reads CASSPSHGSYNEQFF. The CDR3 region has the DNA TGTGCCAGTAGCCCCTCTCACGGGTCCTACAATGAGCAGTTCTTC.

This clonotype was seen repeatedly, ten times or more. This chain uses TRBV18 with TRBJ2-1; a possible D gene is TRBD2 (6 bases). This CDR3 is built from 15 residues. The germline gives CDR1 KGHSH, CDR2 LQKENI. V was pared by 6 bases and J by 1 base, with 13 bases between. CDR3 nucleotide sequence: TGTGCCAGCTCCTCGGGACTTCCGTCCTACAATGAGCAGTTCTTC. This codes for CASSSGLPSYNEQFF.